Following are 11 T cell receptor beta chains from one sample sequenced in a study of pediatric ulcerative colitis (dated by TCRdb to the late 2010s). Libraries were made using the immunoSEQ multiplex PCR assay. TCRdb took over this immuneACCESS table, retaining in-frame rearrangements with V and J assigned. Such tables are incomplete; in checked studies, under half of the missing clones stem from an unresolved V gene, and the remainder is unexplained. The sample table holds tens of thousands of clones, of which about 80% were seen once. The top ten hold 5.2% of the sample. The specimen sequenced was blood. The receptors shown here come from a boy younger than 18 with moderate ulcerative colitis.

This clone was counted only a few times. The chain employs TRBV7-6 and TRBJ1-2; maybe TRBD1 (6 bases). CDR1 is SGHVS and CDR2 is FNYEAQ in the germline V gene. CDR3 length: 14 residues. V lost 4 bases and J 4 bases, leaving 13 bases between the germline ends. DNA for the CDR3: TGTGCCAGCAGCTCAGGCAGGGGAACCTATGGCTACACCTTC. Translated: CASSSGRGTYGYTF.

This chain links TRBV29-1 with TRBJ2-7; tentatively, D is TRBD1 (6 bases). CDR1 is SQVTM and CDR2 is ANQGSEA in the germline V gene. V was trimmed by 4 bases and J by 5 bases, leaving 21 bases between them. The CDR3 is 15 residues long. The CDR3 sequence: CSVVTLAGVRDEQYF. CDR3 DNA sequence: TGCAGCGTTGTCACGTTGGCAGGGGTTCGGGACGAGCAGTACTTC.

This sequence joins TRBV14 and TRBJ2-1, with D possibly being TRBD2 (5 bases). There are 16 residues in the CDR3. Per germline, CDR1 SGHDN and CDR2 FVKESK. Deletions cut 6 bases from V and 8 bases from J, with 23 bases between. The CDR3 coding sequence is TGTGCCAGCAGTCCAAGGTCTCTAGCCTTTCTCGATGAGCAGTTCTTC. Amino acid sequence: CASSPRSLAFLDEQFF.

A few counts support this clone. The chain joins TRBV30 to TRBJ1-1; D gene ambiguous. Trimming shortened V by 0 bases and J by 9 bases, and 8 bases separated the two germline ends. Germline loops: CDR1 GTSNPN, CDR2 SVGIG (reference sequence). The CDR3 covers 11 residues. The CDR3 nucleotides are TGTGCCTGGAGTGTACAAACCCAAGCTTTCTTT. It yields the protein CAWSVQTQAFF.

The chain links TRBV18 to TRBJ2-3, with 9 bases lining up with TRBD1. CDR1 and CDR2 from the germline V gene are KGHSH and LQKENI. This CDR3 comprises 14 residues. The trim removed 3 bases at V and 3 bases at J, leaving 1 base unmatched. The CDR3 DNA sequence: TGTGCCAGCTCACCCGGGACAGGGACAGATACGCAGTATTTT. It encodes CASSPGTGTDTQYF. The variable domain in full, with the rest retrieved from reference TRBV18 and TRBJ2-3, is NAGVMQNPRHLVRRRGQEARLRCSPMKGHSHVYWYRQLPEEGLKFMVYLQKENIIDESGMPKERFSAEFPKEGPSILRIQQVVRGDSAAYFCASSPGTGTDTQYFGPGTRLTVL.

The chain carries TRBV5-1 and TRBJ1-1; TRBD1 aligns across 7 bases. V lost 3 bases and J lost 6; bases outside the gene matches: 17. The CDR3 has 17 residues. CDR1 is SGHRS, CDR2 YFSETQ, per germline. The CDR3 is CASSSRDRVWERAEAFF. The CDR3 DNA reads TGCGCCAGCAGCTCCCGAGACAGGGTTTGGGAAAGGGCTGAAGCTTTCTTT.

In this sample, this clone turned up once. The CDR3 here is CASSLDGTGVYEQYF. As DNA, the CDR3 is TGCGCCAGCAGCTTGGATGGGACAGGGGTCTACGAGCAGTACTTC. The chain joins TRBV5-1 to TRBJ2-7; 10 nucleotides agree with TRBD1. Germline lookup yields CDR1 SGHRS and CDR2 YFSETQ. V lost 0 bases, J lost 3 bases, and 3 bases stayed unmatched. CDR3 length: 15 residues.

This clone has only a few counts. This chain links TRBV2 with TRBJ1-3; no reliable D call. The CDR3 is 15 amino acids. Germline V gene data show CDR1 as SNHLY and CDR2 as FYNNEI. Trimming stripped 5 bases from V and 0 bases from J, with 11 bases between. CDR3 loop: CASSISSSSGNTIYF. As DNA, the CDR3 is TGTGCCAGCAGTATCAGCTCCAGCTCTGGAAACACCATATATTTT.

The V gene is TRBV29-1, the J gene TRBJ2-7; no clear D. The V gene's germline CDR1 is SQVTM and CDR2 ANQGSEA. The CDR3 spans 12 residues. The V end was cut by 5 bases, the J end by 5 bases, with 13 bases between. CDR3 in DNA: TGCAGCGTTAAACCGGGTTTTCACGAGCAGTACTTC. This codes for CSVKPGFHEQYF.

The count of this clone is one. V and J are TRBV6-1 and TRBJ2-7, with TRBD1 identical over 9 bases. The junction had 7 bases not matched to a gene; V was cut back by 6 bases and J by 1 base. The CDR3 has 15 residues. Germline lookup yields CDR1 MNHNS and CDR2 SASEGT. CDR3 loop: CASRGGQGGSYEQYF. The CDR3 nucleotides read TGTGCCAGCAGAGGGGGACAGGGAGGTTCCTACGAGCAGTACTTC.

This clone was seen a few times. CDR3 amino acids: CASSYGPRSGNYGYTF. The DNA of the CDR3 is TGTGCCAGCAGTTACGGCCCCCGGTCGGGAAACTATGGCTACACCTTC. The V call is TRBV6-6, the J call TRBJ1-2; D gene uncertain. V was clipped by 2 bases and J by 2 bases, with 15 bases between them. There are 16 residues in the CDR3. Germline CDR1 is MNHNY and CDR2 is SVGAGI (reference sequence).